This TCR beta chain was identified during a study of a mutant IDH1 vaccine in newly diagnosed glioma. At the level of the study: Patients were started on vaccination 4-6 weeks after radiotherapy alone, or with temozolomide cycles. Study-wide findings and caveats: Most patients, 90% to 95%, showed vaccine-induced immune responses.

Comments on this clone: What it binds is unknown.

Produced via immunoSEQ multiplex PCR; TCRdb's table is partial and in-frame only. The sample includes about 56,000 clones, around three quarters of them seen just once. The time point is: week 47, end of study. Every vaccination contained 300 ug of the mutant IDH1 20-mer peptide and was paired with topical imiquimod. Donors had new WHO grade 3 or 4 IDH1-mutant, ATRX-lost astrocytomas. Germline lookup yields CDR1 SGHDT and CDR2 YYEEEE. V shed 5 bases, J shed 0 bases, and the junction held 8 bases outside the gene matches. The CDR3 runs 17 residues. The chain recombines TRBV5-6 with TRBJ2-3; 11 bases fit TRBD2. The starting material was PBMCs, obtained from a glioma patient whose treatment included an IDH1 peptide vaccine. The TCR sequence derives from a man aged 50-60 years with glioma. CDR3 DNA sequence: TGTGCCAGCAGTCACGGACTAGCGGGTGCTAGCACAGATACGCAGTATTTT. This sequence encodes CASSHGLAGASTDTQYF.